These T cell receptor beta chains were read from a single sample in a study of T cell repertoires in cytomegalovirus infection. TCRdb called the reads again in MiXCR, with one record for every CDR3 protein. This table has about 890,000 distinct CDR3 sequences, approximately 30% appearing once. Their recognized antigens are unknown. The material was cultured CD8+ T cells from PBMCs, obtained from culture after CMV antigen stimulation. These receptors were collected from a human donor in good health (CMV status not recorded). Some clones in this sample may be carry-over from other donors' samples. Both conserved end residues are part of each CDR3. A D gene is named only where the DNA matches it firmly. Clone size is given for some rows only: seen once, a few or many times, or a class if the clone is expanded.

TRBJ2-1 NA TRBD1 TRBV10-1 CATRDRGEGEQFF TGCGCCACACGGGACAGGGGAGAAGGTGAGCAGTTCTTC
TRBJ1-5 many NA TRBV7-8 CASSPEMAASLNQPQHF TGTGCCAGCAGCCCTGAAATGGCAGCGAGCCTCAATCAGCCCCAGCATTTT
TRBJ2-7 NA TRBD2 TRBV6-6 CASVSGGPSYEQYF TGTGCCAGCGTTAGCGGGGGGCCTTCCTACGAGCAGTACTTC
TRBJ2-2 many TRBD1 TRBV12-3/TRBV12-4 CASSRDRVNLNTGELFF TGTGCCAGCAGCCGAGACAGGGTAAATCTCAACACCGGGGAGCTGTTTTTT
TRBJ1-2 NA NA TRBV2 CASMGEYNSVNYGYTF TGTGCCAGCATGGGGGAATATAACAGTGTGAACTATGGCTACACCTTC
TRBJ1-2 NA NA TRBV12-3/TRBV12-4 CASSLRQTDGYTF TGTGCCAGCAGTTTGCGACAGACAGATGGCTACACCTTC
TRBJ1-1 few TRBD1 TRBV12-3/TRBV12-4 CASSLAAGGEAFF TGTGCCAGCAGTTTGGCGGCAGGGGGCGAAGCTTTCTTT
TRBJ2-7 NA TRBD2 TRBV7-9 CASSDSGRGAYEQYF TGTGCCAGCAGCGACTCGGGGCGGGGGGCCTACGAGCAGTACTTC
TRBJ1-2 few NA TRBV12-3/TRBV12-4 CASSFIHPTGGYTF TGTGCCAGCAGTTTTATACACCCGACGGGAGGCTACACCTTC
TRBJ2-1 NA TRBD1 TRBV19 CASSGWTGKQGQFF TGTGCCAGTAGTGGGTGGACAGGGAAGCAGGGGCAGTTCTTC
TRBJ2-2 few TRBD2 TRBV7-9 CASSPSGEEVTGELFF TGTGCCAGCAGCCCTAGCGGGGAAGAGGTAACCGGGGAGCTGTTTTTT
TRBJ1-1 NA TRBD1 TRBV3-1 CASSHPGQKIEAFF TGTGCCAGCAGCCATCCGGGACAGAAGATAGAAGCTTTCTTT
TRBJ2-5 few NA TRBV6-5 CASSSADRIQETQYF TGTGCCAGCAGTTCCGCAGACAGGATCCAAGAGACCCAGTACTTC
TRBJ2-5 few TRBD2 TRBV4-2 CASSQEIAGVSETQYF TGTGCCAGCAGCCAAGAAATAGCGGGGGTTTCAGAGACCCAGTACTTC
TRBJ1-3 NA NA TRBV12-5 CASGYRSPGNTIYF TGTGCTAGTGGGTACAGGTCTCCTGGAAACACCATATATTTT
TRBJ2-1 many TRBD1 TRBV14 CASSHPGQGLYNEQFF TGTGCCAGCAGCCACCCGGGACAGGGGCTTTACAATGAGCAGTTCTTC
TRBJ2-1 few TRBD2 TRBV27 CASSFETSGAYNEQFF TGTGCCAGCAGTTTTGAGACTAGCGGGGCCTACAATGAGCAGTTCTTC
TRBJ1-1 NA TRBD1 TRBV27 CASSPGTGVRTEAFF TGTGCCAGCAGTCCCGGGACAGGGGTGAGGACTGAAGCTTTCTTT
TRBJ2-1 NA NA TRBV7-2 CASGEYEQFF TGTGCCAGCGGGGAATATGAGCAGTTCTTC
TRBJ1-2 few TRBD1 TRBV9 CASSVEEGATGYTF TGTGCCAGCAGCGTAGAGGAGGGGGCGACTGGCTACACCTTC
TRBJ1-2 few NA TRBV28 CASTTKGAGYGYTF TGTGCCAGCACCACCAAGGGAGCGGGCTATGGCTACACCTTC
TRBJ1-2 NA TRBD1 TRBV12-3/TRBV12-4 CASSTGTGVGGYTF TGTGCCAGCAGTACCGGGACAGGGGTAGGTGGCTACACCTTC
TRBJ1-2 NA NA TRBV5-6 CASSLADREDGYTF TGTGCCAGCAGCTTGGCCGACAGAGAGGATGGCTACACCTTC
TRBJ1-5 NA NA TRBV5-6 CASSDGTGEVQPQHF TGTGCCAGCAGCGACGGGACCGGGGAGGTCCAGCCCCAGCATTTT
TRBJ2-1 NA NA TRBV12-3/TRBV12-4 CASSFIAGTEDSYNEQFF TGTGCCAGCAGTTTTATCGCCGGGACCGAGGATTCCTACAATGAGCAGTTCTTC
TRBJ2-5 NA TRBD2 TRBV7-3 CASSYNGGGYQETQYF TGTGCCAGCAGTTATAATGGCGGGGGTTACCAAGAGACCCAGTACTTC
TRBJ2-2 few NA TRBV6-1 CASVGGAGSRTGELFF TGTGCCAGCGTTGGCGGGGCAGGGAGCCGAACCGGGGAGCTGTTTTTT
TRBJ2-1 NA TRBD2 TRBV7-9 CASYPAGTYNEQFF TGTGCCAGCTACCCAGCGGGGACCTACAATGAGCAGTTCTTC
TRBJ1-1 NA NA TRBV19 CASSTNSGTGTEAFF TGTGCCAGTAGTACAAATTCGGGGACGGGCACTGAAGCTTTCTTT
TRBJ1-2 NA NA TRBV6-6 CASSPDIGYTF TGTGCCAGCAGCCCGGATATTGGCTACACCTTC
TRBJ2-5 NA TRBD2 TRBV27 CASSSPGTSGGARTQYF TGTGCCAGCAGTTCCCCCGGGACTAGCGGGGGGGCCCGGACCCAGTACTTC
TRBJ2-6 NA TRBD2 TRBV7-8 CASSSREGRTGANVLTF TGTGCCAGCAGCTCGAGGGAGGGTCGAACTGGGGCCAACGTCCTGACTTTC
TRBJ2-7 NA TRBD1 TRBV9 CASSAGTGGTNEQYF TGTGCCAGCAGCGCCGGGACAGGGGGTACTAATGAGCAGTACTTC